This T cell receptor (beta chain) was recorded in a study of blood T cell repertoires in COVID-19 (TCRdb year 2020). Looking at the study overall: Collaborator samples came from the United States, Italy and Spain and covered acute and convalescent phases of COVID-19. The prospective study material was composed of cDNA or gDNA derived from T cells, B-cell-depleted T cells, or PBMCs. Subjects who had been exposed to COVID-19, were actively infected with it, or had recovered from it provided the deeply sampled blood TCRbeta repertoires that made up the dataset. The repertoires were released in a freely available public database meant as a resource for research on the immune response to SARS-CoV-2. Samples were obtained from the ongoing ImmuneRACE study (first 160 participants) and from over a thousand subjects provided by 6 global collaborators. Sample metadata almost always included a de-identified subject ID, COVID-19 status, age in years and sex. Where HLA class I and class II types were available, the types were taken from metadata supplied by the sample provider, not from assay-based typing. Summary of the overall study and its limitations: The quantity of clinical and demographic metadata differed by source and by participant and was supplied without curation.

Enrolling through a virtual design, the prospective study's participants ranged in age from roughly 18 to 95 years and lived across some 23 United States geographic areas. In the prospective study, participants were assigned to cohorts based on the clinical history participants reported in a screening survey and a study questionnaire. Recovered participants in ImmuneRACE Cohort 3 were defined as having two consecutive negative NP/OP PCR tests, clearance from a healthcare professional, or resolution of symptoms. Mobile phlebotomists in the prospective study collected whole blood, serum and a nasopharyngeal or oropharyngeal swab from every participant. Participants in the prospective study had the option to provide additional blood draws and questionnaires over a roughly two-month period. Before DNA extraction, prospective study blood samples were shipped either frozen or at room temperature. TCRbeta CDR3 regions were amplified from genomic DNA using the immunoSEQ Assay, a bias-controlled multiplex PCR. The authors' analysis ran thus. The number of nucleated cells in each sample was estimated from the amplification of reference gene primers within the assay. To quantify the absolute abundance of each unique TCRbeta CDR3 rearrangement, sequence reads were collapsed and filtered. For each sample, productive Simpson clonality was calculated by taking the square root of Simpson's diversity index across productive rearrangements. Imported from immuneACCESS, the table was reduced by TCRdb to in-frame sequences with V and J called. These copies leave out some clones; in studies compared against another copy, an unresolved V gene accounts for under half, and the cause of the remainder is not known. That table is the source of V, J and clone size, and D and trimming were worked out from the DNA. The sample table shows some 460,000 clones, and approximately 90% are seen once. The biggest ten clones account for roughly 0.72% of the sample.

Points on this clone: The specificity of this receptor is unknown. Per-base qualities were not stored, and no clone one base away is much larger.

Its CDR3 holds 18 amino acids, cysteine through phenylalanine. The kept DNA is CDR3 alone, 54 bases in frame from the first base. The germline V gene encodes CDR1 KGHDR and CDR2 SFDVKD. Clipping removes 3 bases from V and 7 bases from J, with 14 as the unmatched junction base count. Sequencing input: PBMCs or T cells enriched from blood (not recorded which). Recombination connected TRBV24-1 to TRBJ2-5, and TRBD2 aligns with 12 junction nucleotides. The TCR was taken from a woman under 30 who had recovered from COVID-19. The DNA sequence follows: TGTGCCACCAGTGATGCCGGCTCAACTAGCGGGGGGCAGGGGACCCAGTACTTC. Translated, this gives CATSDAGSTSGGQGTQYF.